Below, 20 T cell receptor beta chains from the same sample are listed, as sequenced in a study of T cells after yellow fever vaccination. TCRdb independently ran MiXCR on the 5' RACE reads; one entry per CDR3 protein. The sample has approximately 27,000 distinct CDR3 sequences, less than 7% seen once. Sequenced material: PBMCs, either bulk or a sorted T-cell subset (CD4+, CD8+, memory, or dextramer-sorted; not recorded which), taken 15 days after the yellow fever booster vaccination. All receptors come from a man aged 30 to 45 who received the YFV17D yellow fever vaccine.

This clonotype was seen at least ten times. This CDR3 reads CATSSSGNNQPQHF. In DNA, the CDR3 is TGTGCCACCAGCAGTTCAGGGAACAATCAGCCCCAGCATTTT. The chain recombines TRBV15 with TRBJ1-5, with D possibly matching TRBD1 (5 bases). This CDR3 is built from 14 residues. CDR1 and CDR2 (germline): LNHNV, YYDKDF (reference sequence). Trimming pared 3 bases from V and 3 bases from J, leaving 9 bases between. The full variable domain, its missing parts supplied by reference TRBV15 and TRBJ1-5, is DAMVIQNPRYQVTQFGKPVTLSCSQTLNHNVMYWYQQKSSQAPKLLFHYYDKDFNNEADTPDNFQSRRPNTSFCFLDIRSPGLGDTAMYLCATSSSGNNQPQHFGDGTRLSIL.

The sample holds many counts of this clonotype. The rearrangement uses TRBV20-1 and TRBJ2-3; D may be TRBD1 (5 bases). The CDR3 totals 16 residues. The germline CDR1 and CDR2 sequences are DFQATT and SNEGSKA (reference sequence). V lost 4 bases and J 7 bases, leaving 24 bases between the germline ends. This CDR3 reads CSATSLNQTWGNTQYF. CDR3 in DNA: TGCAGTGCTACCTCTTTGAACCAAACATGGGGCAATACGCAGTATTTT.

This clonotype was found many times. This chain connects TRBV11-1 to TRBJ2-5; 8 positions match TRBD2. The CDR3 is 18 residues long. J was trimmed by 2 bases and V by 1 base; bases with no gene match: 12. Germline CDR1 reads SGHAT; CDR2 reads FQDESV (reference sequence). The CDR3 DNA follows: TGTGCCAGCAGCTTAGGGGTAGCGGGACTCCTAACTCAAGAGACCCAGTACTTC. Amino acid sequence: CASSLGVAGLLTQETQYF.

This clonotype was observed many times. V and J are TRBV18 and TRBJ2-1; D may be TRBD1 or TRBD2 (5 bases each). V was shortened by 4 bases and J by 12 bases, with 16 bases between the two germline ends. CDR1 and CDR2 (germline): KGHSH, LQKENI. CDR3 size: 13 residues. The CDR3 nucleotides read TGTGCCAGCTCACTACGGGGCGGCTGGGGGCAGTTCTTC. This sequence encodes CASSLRGGWGQFF.

This clonotype was recorded many times. This sequence joins TRBV10-3 and TRBJ1-2; a weak D match, TRBD1 (6 bases). The CDR3 is 14 amino acids. V was cut by 0 bases and J by 4 bases, with 9 bases left in between. Germline values: CDR1 ENHRY, CDR2 SYGVKD. CDR3 protein: CAISESIRGYGYTF. In DNA form, the CDR3 reads TGTGCCATCAGTGAGTCGATCAGGGGCTATGGCTACACCTTC.

This clonotype was recorded many times. This rearrangement joins TRBV9 to TRBJ2-1; D not resolved. Looked up from germline, CDR1 is SGDLS and CDR2 is YYNGEE. The length of the CDR3 is 16 residues. V lost 0 bases to trimming and J lost 7 bases, with 17 bases between them. The CDR3 is CASSVDGSNPKNEQFF. The CDR3 DNA reads TGTGCCAGCAGCGTAGATGGCTCCAACCCTAAGAATGAGCAGTTCTTC. The whole variable domain, remainder taken from reference TRBV9 and TRBJ2-1, is DSGVTQTPKHLITATGQRVTLRCSPRSGDLSVYWYQQSLDQGLQFLIQYYNGEERAKGNILERFSAQQFPDLHSELNLSSLELGDSALYFCASSVDGSNPKNEQFFGPGTRLTVL.

This clonotype was counted many times. The chain joins TRBV29-1 to TRBJ2-7; 8 bases are a match to TRBD1. The junction had 1 base not matched to a gene; V was cut back by 1 base and J by 2 bases. The CDR3 has 13 residues. The germline gives CDR1 SQVTM, CDR2 ANQGSEA. In nucleotides, the CDR3 is TGCAGCGTTGAAGCGACAGGGGCCTACGAGCAGTACTTC. It specifies CSVEATGAYEQYF.

This clonotype was recorded at least ten times. J is TRBJ2-6 and V is TRBV12-3 or TRBV12-4; D ambiguous. V was cut by 0 bases and J by 4 bases, with 1 base left in between. This CDR3 contains 13 residues. The CDR3 sequence is CASSLAGANVLTF. DNA of the CDR3: TGTGCCAGCAGTTTAGCCGGGGCCAACGTCCTGACTTTC.

This clonotype was found many times. The chain combines TRBV7-8 with TRBJ2-5, with TRBD2 matching over 10 bases. Germline lookup yields CDR1 SGHVS and CDR2 FQNEAQ. J gave up 11 bases and V 1 base, and 10 bases lay outside the gene matches. This CDR3 is built from 15 residues. CDR3: CASSLGGLAEAGQYF. In nucleotides, the CDR3 is TGTGCCAGCAGCTTAGGAGGACTAGCGGAGGCTGGGCAGTACTTC.

This clonotype was seen repeatedly, ten times or more. The CDR3 protein is CASSSQGGGFEQYF. In DNA, the CDR3 is TGTGCCAGCAGTTCTCAGGGGGGTGGATTCGAGCAGTACTTC. This chain links TRBV6-5 with TRBJ2-7; maybe TRBD1 (7 bases). V shed 4 bases and J shed 6 bases, with 16 bases lying between them. Germline-derived CDR1 and CDR2 are MNHEY and SVGAGI. This CDR3 comprises 14 residues.

Many counts were recorded for this clonotype. The chain links TRBV5-5 to TRBJ2-1; 9 nucleotides match TRBD2. V was clipped by 2 bases and J by 8 bases; unmatched bases: 11. Germline CDR1 and CDR2: SGHKS and YYEKEE (reference sequence). The CDR3 contains 16 residues. The CDR3 loop reads CASSFPPSGDPYEQFF. In DNA form, the CDR3 reads TGTGCCAGCAGCTTCCCCCCTAGCGGGGACCCCTATGAGCAGTTCTTC.

This clonotype was seen repeatedly, ten times or more. V usage is TRBV15 and J usage is TRBJ2-7; TRBD1 aligns across 8 bases. The CDR3 is made up of 16 amino acids. The germline gives CDR1 LNHNV, CDR2 YYDKDF (reference sequence). V lost 3 bases, J lost 5 bases, and 12 bases stayed unmatched. The CDR3 here is CATSSVRQGTLHEQYF. The CDR3 region has the DNA TGTGCCACCAGCAGCGTCCGACAGGGGACACTCCACGAGCAGTACTTC. Looking up the rest from reference TRBV15 and TRBJ2-7 gives the full variable domain: DAMVIQNPRYQVTQFGKPVTLSCSQTLNHNVMYWYQQKSSQAPKLLFHYYDKDFNNEADTPDNFQSRRPNTSFCFLDIRSPGLGDTAMYLCATSSVRQGTLHEQYFGPGTRLTVT.

This clonotype was seen many times. The CDR3 sequence is CASSPRGVLIQETQYF. The DNA of the CDR3 is TGTGCCAGTAGTCCCCGAGGAGTGTTAATTCAAGAGACCCAGTACTTC. This rearrangement joins TRBV19 to TRBJ2-5; no clear D gene. Trimming took off 5 bases at V and 2 bases at J, with 18 bases between the two ends. The CDR3 totals 16 residues. Germline V CDR1 and CDR2: LNHDA, SQIVND (reference sequence). Supplemented by reference TRBV19 and TRBJ2-5, the full variable domain reads DGGITQSPKYLFRKEGQNVTLSCEQNLNHDAMYWYRQDPGQGLRLIYYSQIVNDFQKGDIAEGYSVSREKKESFPLTVTSAQKNPTAFYLCASSPRGVLIQETQYFGPGTRLLVL.

The table lists this clonotype with many counts. The chain links TRBV6-5 to TRBJ2-3; D possibly uses TRBD1 or TRBD2 (6 bases each). The CDR3 is 15 residues long. V was shortened by 2 bases and J by 1 base, with 10 bases between the two germline ends. From germline, CDR1 is MNHEY and CDR2 SVGAGI. This CDR3 reads CASSYRGRRTDTQYF. CDR3 DNA: TGTGCCAGCAGTTACCGGGGGCGCCGCACAGATACGCAGTATTTT.

This clonotype was seen at least ten times. V gene TRBV4-3 combines with J gene TRBJ2-7; 7 bases agree with TRBD2. Looked up from germline, CDR1 is LGHNA and CDR2 is YSLEER. The CDR3 spans 15 residues. V was clipped by 1 base and J by 6 bases; unmatched bases: 9. The CDR3 DNA is TGCGCCAGCAGCCAAGGGCGGGAGATTCGTTCCGAGCAGTACTTC. This sequence encodes CASSQGREIRSEQYF.

The sample holds many counts of this clonotype. V gene TRBV21-1 combines with J gene TRBJ2-1. TRBV21-1 is a listed pseudogene. The CDR3 length is 16 residues. In DNA form, the CDR3 reads TGTGCCAGCAGCAAAGCGACAGGGGGCTCCTACAATGAGCAGTTCTTC. Translation: CASSKATGGSYNEQFF.

In its sample, this clonotype was seen many times. This chain links TRBV18 with TRBJ1-5, with D possibly matching TRBD1 (6 bases). The CDR3 length is 13 residues. Trimming cost V 1 base and J 5 bases, with 6 bases left between them. CDR1 is KGHSH and CDR2 is LQKENI in the germline V gene. The CDR3 DNA is TGTGCCAGCTCACCACAGGGGGATCAGCCCCAGCATTTT. It yields the protein CASSPQGDQPQHF.

In its sample, this clonotype was seen many times. The chain couples TRBV7-2 to TRBJ2-1, with 8 bases lining up with TRBD2. This CDR3 has 17 amino acids. V gave up 6 bases and J gave up 1 base; unmatched junction bases: 11. The germline gives CDR1 SGHTA, CDR2 FQGNSA. The CDR3 coding sequence is TGTGCCAGCAGAAACCTCCCGGGACTAGGTTCCTACAATGAGCAGTTCTTC. Protein product: CASRNLPGLGSYNEQFF.

This clonotype was recorded many times. The CDR3 DNA reads as TGTGCCAGCCAGAGAGCCAATGAGCAGTTCTTC. Its protein is CASQRANEQFF. The J gene is TRBJ2-1, the V gene TRBV2; D is ambiguous. Trimming left V 8 bases short and J 6 bases short, with 8 bases between. The CDR3 runs 11 residues. Germline CDR1 reads SNHLY; CDR2 reads FYNNEI.

This clonotype was counted ten times or more. The chain has TRBV11-3 and TRBJ2-3, with a weak D call TRBD2 (7 bases). CDR3 length equals 15 residues. V lost 5 bases to trimming and J lost 2 bases, with 14 bases between them. Germline V gives CDR1 SGHNT, CDR2 YENEEA. The CDR3 reads CASSRTGGYTDTQYF. The CDR3, as DNA: TGTGCCAGCAGCCGCACGGGGGGCTACACAGATACGCAGTATTTT.